This T cell receptor beta chain was sequenced in a study of blood T cells in healthy people across ages. CDR1 is SGDLS and CDR2 is YYNGEE in the germline V gene. This CDR3 is 15 amino acids long. V shed 4 bases, J shed 5 bases, and the junction held 8 bases outside the gene matches. Alongside a J-beta primer mix, a sample-barcoded 5' primer served in a second PCR lasting about 7 to 12 cycles. TCRdb redid the calling of the 5' RACE reads with MiXCR, one entry per CDR3 protein. Of roughly 1,800,000 distinct CDR3 sequences in the sample, less than 50% were seen once. This receptor was obtained from a middle-aged woman in good health. This chain connects TRBV9 to TRBJ2-5, with 10 bases that match TRBD2. The sequencing input was blood. The CDR3, as DNA: TGTGCCAGCAGCCCCTCCTCAGCGGGGGGGGAGACCCAGTACTTC. Protein sequence: CASSPSSAGGETQYF.